This T cell receptor (beta chain) was identified in a study of regulatory T cells in long-lasting Graves disease. Study-wide results and limits: The work looked only at peripheral blood and did not look at thyroid tissue.

The length of the CDR3 is 15 residues. V was pared by 3 bases and J by 7 bases, with 10 bases of the junction left unmatched. The V gene's germline CDR1 is LNHDA and CDR2 SQIVND (reference sequence). Time point specified: newly diagnosed GD, antithyroid drugs for less than 3 months. RNA from PBMCs was the source of the TCR library. The sample holds a few counts of this clonotype. What it binds is unknown. CDR3 regions were amplified by Arm-PCR using iRepertoire HTBI primers to build TCR beta libraries. TCRdb independently ran MiXCR on the multiplex PCR reads; one entry per CDR3 protein. Among about 420,000 distinct CDR3 sequences, around 15% were seen once, and the ten largest hold about 23%. The same sample was also studied in work on T cells in Graves' hyperthyroidism and ophthalmopathy. That source reports: The study based diagnoses on clinical symptoms, serum thyroxine and TRAb, thyroid ultrasound and orbital computed tomography.

The J gene is TRBJ1-1, the V gene TRBV19, with 8 positions matching TRBD1. The sequence was obtained from a woman between 18 and 30 years old with Graves disease. The specimen comprised peripheral blood mononuclear cells (PBMCs), sampled at new diagnosis, from a patient treated with antithyroid drugs. DNA for the CDR3: TGTGCCAGTAGTATGGGGACAGGCGACCCCTATGAAGCTTTCTTT. This translates into CASSMGTGDPYEAFF.